Listed below are T cell receptor beta chains from one sample, sequenced in a study of metastatic and nonmetastatic thyroid tumors. With MiXCR, TCRdb called clones anew from the PCR reads. The data show 30,000 to 35,000 clones, approximately 15% seen once. Sequenced material: blood. The receptor source for this set is a male donor with papillary thyroid cancer or a benign thyroid nodule (not recorded which). Some clones in this sample may be carry-over from other donors' samples. The CDR3 runs from the conserved cysteine through the conserved F or W. Only part of the rows carry a size: once, few, many, or a class if the clone is expanded.

clone_size v_call cdr3_aa
many TRBV18 CASSPPGQSYNEQFF
many TRBV29-1 CSVEATGYTEAFF
many TRBV30 CAWNIGQYPSIDSPLHF
NA TRBV15 CATSRARTGHFLQYF
many TRBV28 CASSRRSRNSNQPQHF
NA TRBV4-3 CASSQDPPGAVNEKLFF
many TRBV20-1 CSAQTGTSVHYEQYF
many TRBV19 CASTPRQGNTEAFF
many TRBV20-1 CSARQGSYEQYF
many TRBV7-2 CASSLTGNQPQHF